This passage covers 6 T cell receptor beta chains from one sample sequenced in a study of T cell responses to AZD1222 COVID-19 vaccine. Data came from immunoSEQ multiplex PCR; TCRdb stores just in-frame clones and leaves some out. This sample has around 190,000 clones, with approximately 90% found just once. The starting material was peripheral blood, obtained 28 days after the second AZD1222 dose. Receptor source: an adult who received the AZD1222 COVID-19 vaccine.

The chain couples TRBV19 to TRBJ1-1; 10 bases agree with TRBD1. This CDR3 is 16 amino acids long. Germline V gene data show CDR1 as LNHDA and CDR2 as SQIVND (reference sequence). V dropped 5 bases and J dropped 0; count of bases not matched to a gene: 6. CDR3 sequence reads: CASSLRTGGLNTEAFF. The DNA of the CDR3 is TGTGCCAGTAGTCTTCGGACAGGGGGTTTGAACACTGAAGCTTTCTTT.

The genes are TRBV7-3 and TRBJ1-2, with unresolved D. Germline values: CDR1 SGHTA, CDR2 FQGTGA. The V end was cut by 5 bases, the J end by 4 bases, with 14 bases between. The CDR3 is 14 residues long. The CDR3 reads CASSPERTGYGYTF. The DNA of the CDR3 is TGTGCCAGCAGCCCCGAGCGGACGGGCTATGGCTACACCTTC.

The rearrangement joins TRBV6-5 to TRBJ1-2; 7 nucleotides match TRBD1. The CDR3 covers 14 residues. From germline, CDR1 is MNHEY and CDR2 SVGAGI. The V gene end was trimmed by 0 bases and the J gene end by 8 bases; junction bases not matched to a gene: 6. CDR3 DNA: TGTGCCAGCAGTTACTCGGGACAGCGAGACGGCTACACCTTC. This translates into CASSYSGQRDGYTF.

This chain links TRBV5-1 with TRBJ1-6, with TRBD1 matching over 9 bases. V gave up 0 bases and J gave up 13 bases; unmatched junction bases: 11. Germline loops: CDR1 SGHRS, CDR2 YFSETQ. The CDR3 length is 16 residues. The CDR3 reads CASSLATQGAGLPLHF. In DNA, the CDR3 is TGCGCCAGCAGCTTGGCTACACAGGGGGCCGGGCTGCCCCTCCACTTT. The variable domain in full, with the rest retrieved from reference TRBV5-1 and TRBJ1-6, is KAGVTQTPRYLIKTRGQQVTLSCSPISGHRSVSWYQQTPGQGLQFLFEYFSETQRNKGNFPGRFSGRQFSNSRSEMNVSTLELGDSALYLCASSLATQGAGLPLHFGNGTRLTVT.

This clone was observed once. The same CDR3 also results from other DNA sequences found in this sample. This rearrangement joins TRBV6-5 to TRBJ1-2; TRBD1 agrees at 7 bases. Per the germline V gene, CDR1 is MNHEY and CDR2 is SVGAGI. This CDR3 has 14 residues. The J segment lost 4 bases and the V segment lost 0 bases, leaving 2 bases of the junction unmatched. CDR3 region: CASSYSRTGYGYTF. CDR3 nucleotide sequence: TGTGCCAGCAGTTACTCGCGGACAGGCTATGGCTACACCTTC.

The rearrangement joins TRBV7-3 to TRBJ2-5; D gene unclear. Per germline, CDR1 SGHTA and CDR2 FQGTGA. V lost 0 bases and J lost 3, with 8 bases in between. CDR3 length equals 14 residues. The chain's CDR3 is CASSLTPIKETQYF. CDR3 DNA sequence: TGTGCCAGCAGCTTAACCCCGATAAAAGAGACCCAGTACTTC.